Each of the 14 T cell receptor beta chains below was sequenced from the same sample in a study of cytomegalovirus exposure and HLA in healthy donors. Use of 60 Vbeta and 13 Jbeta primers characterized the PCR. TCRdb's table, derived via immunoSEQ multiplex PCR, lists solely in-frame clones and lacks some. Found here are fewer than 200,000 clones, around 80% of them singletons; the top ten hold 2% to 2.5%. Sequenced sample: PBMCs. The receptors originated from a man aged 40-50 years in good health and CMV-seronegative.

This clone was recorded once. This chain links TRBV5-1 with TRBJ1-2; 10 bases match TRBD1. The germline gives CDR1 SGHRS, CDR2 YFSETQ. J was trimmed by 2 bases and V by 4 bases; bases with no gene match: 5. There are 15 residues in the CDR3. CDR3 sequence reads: CASSPGQGVNYGYTF. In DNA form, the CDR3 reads TGCGCCAGCAGCCCTGGACAGGGGGTAAACTATGGCTACACCTTC.

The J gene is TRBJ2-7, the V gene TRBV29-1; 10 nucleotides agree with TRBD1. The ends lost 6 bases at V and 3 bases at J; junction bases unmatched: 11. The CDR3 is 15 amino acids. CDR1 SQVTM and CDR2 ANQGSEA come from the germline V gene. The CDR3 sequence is CSVLGGQGIDYEQYF. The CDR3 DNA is TGCAGCGTCCTCGGGGGACAGGGGATAGACTACGAGCAGTACTTC.

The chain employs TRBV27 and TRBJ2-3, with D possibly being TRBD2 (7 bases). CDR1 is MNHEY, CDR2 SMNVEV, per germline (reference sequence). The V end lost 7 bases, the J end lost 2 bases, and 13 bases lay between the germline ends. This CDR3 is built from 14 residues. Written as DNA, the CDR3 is TGTGCCAGCACCAAGGGGGGGTACACAGATACGCAGTATTTT. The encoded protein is CASTKGGYTDTQYF.

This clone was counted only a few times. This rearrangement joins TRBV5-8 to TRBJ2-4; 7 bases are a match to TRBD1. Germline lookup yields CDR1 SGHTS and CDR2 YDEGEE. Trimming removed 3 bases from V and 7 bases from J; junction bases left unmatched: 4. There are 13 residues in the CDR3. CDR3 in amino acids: CASSSRQGNIQYF. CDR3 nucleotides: TGTGCCAGCAGCTCGAGACAGGGCAACATTCAGTACTTC.

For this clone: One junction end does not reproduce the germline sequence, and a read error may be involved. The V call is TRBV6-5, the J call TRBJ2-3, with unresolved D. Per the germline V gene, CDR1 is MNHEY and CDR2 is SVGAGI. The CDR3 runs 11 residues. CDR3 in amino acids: CASSYGPSLWF. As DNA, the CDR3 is TGTGCCAGCAGTTACGGGCCATCGCTCTGGTTT.

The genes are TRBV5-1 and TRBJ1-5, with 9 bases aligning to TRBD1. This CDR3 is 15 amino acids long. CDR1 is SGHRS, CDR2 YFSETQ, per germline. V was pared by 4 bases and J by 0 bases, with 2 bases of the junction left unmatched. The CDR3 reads CASSRTGDSNQPQHF. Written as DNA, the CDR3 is TGCGCCAGCAGCCGGACAGGGGATAGCAATCAGCCCCAGCATTTT.

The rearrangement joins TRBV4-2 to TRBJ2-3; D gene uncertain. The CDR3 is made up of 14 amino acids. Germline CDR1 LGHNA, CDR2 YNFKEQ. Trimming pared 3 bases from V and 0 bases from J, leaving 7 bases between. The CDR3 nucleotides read TGTGCCAGCAGCCAGCAGATTAGCACAGATACGCAGTATTTT. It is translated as CASSQQISTDTQYF.

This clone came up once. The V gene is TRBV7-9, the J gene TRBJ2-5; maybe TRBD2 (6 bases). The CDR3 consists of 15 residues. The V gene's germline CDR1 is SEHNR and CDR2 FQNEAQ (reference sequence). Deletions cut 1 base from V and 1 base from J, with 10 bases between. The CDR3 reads CASSLDGAGQETQYF. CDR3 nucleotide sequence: TGTGCCAGCAGCTTAGATGGAGCGGGCCAAGAGACCCAGTACTTC.

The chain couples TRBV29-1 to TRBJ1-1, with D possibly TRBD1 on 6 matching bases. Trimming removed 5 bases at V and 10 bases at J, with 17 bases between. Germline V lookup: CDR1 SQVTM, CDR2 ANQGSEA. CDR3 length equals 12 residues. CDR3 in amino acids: CSVSQGMGRAFF. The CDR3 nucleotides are TGCAGCGTTAGTCAGGGGATGGGGAGAGCTTTCTTT.

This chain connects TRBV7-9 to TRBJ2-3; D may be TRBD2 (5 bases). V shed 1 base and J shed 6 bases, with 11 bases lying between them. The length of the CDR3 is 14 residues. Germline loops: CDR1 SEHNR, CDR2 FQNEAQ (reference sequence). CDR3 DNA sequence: TGTGCCAGCAGCTTAGGGGGAGACCGGGATACGCAGTATTTT. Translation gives CASSLGGDRDTQYF.

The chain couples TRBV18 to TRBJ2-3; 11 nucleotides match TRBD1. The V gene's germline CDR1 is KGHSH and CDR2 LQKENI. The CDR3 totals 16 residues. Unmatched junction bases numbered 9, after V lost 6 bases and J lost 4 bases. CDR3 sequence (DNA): TGTGCCAGCTCGCCTGGGACAGGGGGTTCCTCAGATACGCAGTATTTT. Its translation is CASSPGTGGSSDTQYF.

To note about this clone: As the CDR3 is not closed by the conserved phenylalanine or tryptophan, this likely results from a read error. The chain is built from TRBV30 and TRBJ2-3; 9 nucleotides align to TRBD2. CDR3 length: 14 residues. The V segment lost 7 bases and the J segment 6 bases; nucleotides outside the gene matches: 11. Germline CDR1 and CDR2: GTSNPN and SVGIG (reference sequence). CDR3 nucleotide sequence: TGTGCCTCCACCCTAGCGGGGTTCATGGATACGCAGTATCTT. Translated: CASTLAGFMDTQYL.

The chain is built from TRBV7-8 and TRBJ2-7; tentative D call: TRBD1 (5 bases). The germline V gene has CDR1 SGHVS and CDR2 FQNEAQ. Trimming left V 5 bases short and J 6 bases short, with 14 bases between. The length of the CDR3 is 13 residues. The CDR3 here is CASSRDRLVEQYF. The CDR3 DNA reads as TGTGCCAGCAGCCGCGACAGATTAGTCGAGCAGTACTTC.

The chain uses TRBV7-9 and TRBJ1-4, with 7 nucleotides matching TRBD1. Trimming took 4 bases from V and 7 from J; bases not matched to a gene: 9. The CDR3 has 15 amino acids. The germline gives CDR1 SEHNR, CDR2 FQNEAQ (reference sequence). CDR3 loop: CASSSPGQSGEKLFF. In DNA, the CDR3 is TGTGCCAGCAGCTCGCCGGGACAGAGCGGTGAAAAACTGTTTTTT.